This T cell receptor (beta chain) was documented in a study of identical twins. Findings of the study overall: The study found weaker excess twin sharing in beta out-of-frame sequences. Twin-shared out-of-frame alpha sequences showed excess low generation probability.

After template switching added a universal primer site, the resulting cDNA carried unique molecular identifiers. MiXCR, run by TCRdb on the 5' RACE reads, gives a single entry per CDR3 protein. This sample has approximately 670,000 distinct CDR3 sequences, with roughly 6% found just once. The CDR3 length is 14 residues. V was cut by 2 bases and J by 6 bases, with 11 bases left in between. This clonotype was counted at least ten times. Its antigen is not known. Sequences were obtained from naive T cells sorted from blood. This chain uses TRBV12-3 or TRBV12-4 with TRBJ1-5, with D possibly TRBD1 on 5 matching bases. The sequence came from a man aged 18 to 29 in good health. CDR3 sequence reads: CASSLMGTGQPQHF. CDR3 DNA sequence: TGTGCCAGCAGTTTAATGGGGACTGGTCAGCCCCAGCATTTT.